The rows below give T cell receptor beta chains drawn from one sample of a study of blood T cell repertoires in COVID-19. The protocol was immunoSEQ multiplex PCR, while the TCRdb copy is restricted to in-frame clones and leaves out a portion. Here the sample spans roughly 50,000 clones, around 83% being singletons. The specimen was peripheral blood. Receptors originate from an older woman with acute or convalescent COVID-19. CDR3s include the opening cysteine and the closing phenylalanine or tryptophan. D genes are given only for firm matches. Expanded clones get a size class; other rows say once, few or many, or leave the size out.

TRBV19,NA,TRBJ1-3,NA,TGTGCCAGTAGTATCCGCCGGTCAGGGACTGGAAACACCATATATTTT,CASSIRRSGTGNTIYF
TRBV6-6,NA,TRBJ1-1,NA,TGTGCCAGCAGCCTAACAGGGACGGGCACTGAAGCTTTCTTT,CASSLTGTGTEAFF
TRBV28,few,TRBJ1-6,NA,TGTGCCACCAAAACAGGGTTTAATTCACCCCTCCACTTT,CATKTGFNSPLHF
TRBV29-1,NA,TRBJ2-7,TRBD2,TGCAGCGTTGACACTAGCGGCTCCTACGAGCAGTACTTC,CSVDTSGSYEQYF
TRBV7-2,once,TRBJ2-2,NA,TGTGCCAGCAGTAAAGGGGTCACCGGGGAGCTGTTTTTT,CASSKGVTGELFF
TRBV5-1,few,TRBJ1-5,NA,TGCGCCAGCTCTAGCGACGGCTATCAGCCCCAGCATTTT,CASSSDGYQPQHF
TRBV28,NA,TRBJ1-2,TRBD1,TGTGCCACCTTTTCTCTGGACAGGGGAGGCTATGGCTACACCTTC,CATFSLDRGGYGYTF
TRBV29-1,NA,TRBJ2-7,NA,TGCAGCGTTTTGGGGGGTAGGACCTACGAGCAGTACTTC,CSVLGGRTYEQYF
TRBV6-1,NA,TRBJ1-5,NA,TGTGCCAGCAGTGAAGCACCGGGTCAGCCCCAGCATTTT,CASSEAPGQPQHF
TRBV18,once,TRBJ1-3,NA,TGTGCCAGCTCACGGGGGGGATCTGGAAACACCATATATTTT,CASSRGGSGNTIYF
TRBV6-5,NA,TRBJ1-3,NA,TGTGCCAGCAGTTACTCCCCCGGGTACTCTGGAAACACCATATATTTT,CASSYSPGYSGNTIYF
TRBV30,NA,TRBJ1-3,NA,TGTGCCTGGTCATTTAGTGAATGGTCTGGAAACACCATATATTTT,CAWSFSEWSGNTIYF
TRBV30,NA,TRBJ1-3,NA,TGTGCCTGCCCCAGGGGATCTGGAAACACCATATATTTT,CACPRGSGNTIYF
TRBV6-1,NA,TRBJ2-7,NA,TGTGCCAGCAGTGAGCCCATAGAGGCCGGGGACGAGCAGTACTTC,CASSEPIEAGDEQYF
TRBV19,NA,TRBJ1-2,TRBD1,TGTGCCAGTAGGCGCAGTACAGGGGCGGGCTATGGCTACACCTTC,CASRRSTGAGYGYTF
TRBV3-1/TRBV3-2,NA,TRBJ2-3,TRBD2,TGTGCCAGCAGTTCGAGCGGGAGCGGGGCAGATACGCAGTATTTT,CASSSSGSGADTQYF
TRBV6-5,NA,TRBJ1-1,NA,TGTGCCAGCAGACCCTTGGACAGGAACACTGAAGCTTTCTTT,CASRPLDRNTEAFF
TRBV19,few,TRBJ2-3,NA,TGTGCCAGTAGTATGGCCCTTAGCAGAGATACGCAGTATTTT,CASSMALSRDTQYF
TRBV5-1,NA,TRBJ2-3,TRBD2,TGCGCCAGCAGCAGGGGCGGGGGAGGGTCAGATACGCAGTATTTT,CASSRGGGGSDTQYF
TRBV19,NA,TRBJ1-5,NA,TGTGCCAGTAGTATAACGCGAACAGGTAATCAGCCCCAGCATTTT,CASSITRTGNQPQHF
TRBV11-2,NA,TRBJ2-1,NA,TGTGCCAGCAGCCCTAACCAGGGAAGGGCGTTCTTC,CASSPNQGRAFF
TRBV19,few,TRBJ2-7,NA,TGTGCCAGTAGTCGGAACAGGGTTGGCAACGAGCAGTACTTC,CASSRNRVGNEQYF
TRBV12-3/TRBV12-4,NA,TRBJ1-1,TRBD1,TGTGCCAGCAGTCGGGACAGCCCTGAAGCTTTCTTT,CASSRDSPEAFF
TRBV6-1,NA,TRBJ1-2,NA,TGTGCCAGCAGTGAAGCGCAAACTGGGGCTATCTATGGCTACACCTTC,CASSEAQTGAIYGYTF
TRBV24-1,NA,TRBJ1-3,NA,TGTGCCACCACGGACAGCTCTGGAAACACCATATATTTT,CATTDSSGNTIYF
TRBV28,NA,TRBJ2-7,NA,TGTGCCAGCAGTTTGGCAGCCGGGGGCTCCTACGAGCAGTACTTC,CASSLAAGGSYEQYF
TRBV6-5,NA,TRBJ2-2,NA,TGTGCCAGCAGATCGGACTGGTCCACCGGGGAGCTGTTTTTT,CASRSDWSTGELFF
TRBV6-2/TRBV6-3,NA,TRBJ2-5,TRBD2,TGTGCCAGCAGTTACTCTGGGACTAGCAGGGAGACCCAGTACTTC,CASSYSGTSRETQYF
TRBV25-1,NA,TRBJ1-1,NA,TGTGCCAGCAACCCAGGATCGATGAACACTGAAGCTTTCTTT,CASNPGSMNTEAFF
TRBV10-3,NA,TRBJ1-2,TRBD1,TGTGCCATCAGTGAGTATCCTCCCTTCTCTCCGGACAGGGGATACTATGGCTACACCTTC,CAISEYPPFSPDRGYYGYTF
TRBV25-1,NA,TRBJ1-2,TRBD1,TGTGCCAGCAGTGGACCTTGGGACAGGCAGAATAACTATGGCTACACCTTC,CASSGPWDRQNNYGYTF
TRBV5-5,NA,TRBJ2-5,TRBD1,TGTGCCAGCAGCTGGGGACAGGGCTTGGGAGAGACCCAGTACTTC,CASSWGQGLGETQYF
TRBV27,NA,TRBJ2-5,TRBD2,TGTGCCAGCAGTTTTAGCGGGGAGCAAGAGACCCAGTACTTC,CASSFSGEQETQYF
TRBV5-1,NA,TRBJ2-5,NA,TGCGCCAGCAGCGGGGGACTTCAAGAGACCCAGTACTTC,CASSGGLQETQYF
TRBV20-1,NA,TRBJ1-5,TRBD1,TGCAGTGCTAGTCGGATAAACAGGGGGCTTTTTTATAGCAATCAGCCCCAGCATTTT,CSASRINRGLFYSNQPQHF
TRBV30,NA,TRBJ1-6,NA,TGTGCCTGGAGCCCGACCGGGAGAGACAATTCACCCCTCCACTTT,CAWSPTGRDNSPLHF
TRBV19,NA,TRBJ1-2,NA,TGTGCCAGTAGTATAGGGCGTCCGACAGGTCTGTCAGGCTACACCTTC,CASSIGRPTGLSGYTF
TRBV13,NA,TRBJ2-7,TRBD2,TGTGCCAGCAGCTTAGGCCTAGCGGGGGCCAACGAGCAGTACTTC,CASSLGLAGANEQYF
TRBV6-1,NA,TRBJ1-1,TRBD1,TGTGCCAGCAGTGAATTAACAGGGGAAGGCACTGAAGCTTTCTTT,CASSELTGEGTEAFF